This T cell receptor beta chain is from a study of T cells in Graves' hyperthyroidism and ophthalmopathy. RNA transcripts served as the template for amplifying TCR beta CDR3 regions. A first-round RT-PCR of the TCR CDR3 used the HTBI primer set. TCRdb called the multiplex PCR reads again in MiXCR, with one record for every CDR3 protein. The sample records about 660,000 distinct CDR3 sequences, 40% to 55% being singletons. It was uncontrolled infection, other autoimmune disease, pregnancy or lactation that excluded patients. The germline V and J ends were trimmed by 3 bases and 0 bases, with 11 bases remaining between them. Germline-derived CDR1 and CDR2 are MGHRA and YSYEKL. This CDR3 is 15 amino acids long. Remarks on this clonotype: Its antigen is unknown.

General study results and limits: Most expanded thyroid clonotypes above 0.001 also appeared in blood. The model predicted ophthalmopathy a median around 6.5 months before onset. Ophthalmopathy and stable hyperthyroidism were separated by a 13 V-J model.

The TCR originated in an adult man with Graves' disease, either hyperthyroidism or ophthalmopathy (not recorded which). The sequenced sample consisted of peripheral blood or thyroid tissue (not recorded which). The chain couples TRBV4-1 to TRBJ1-1; maybe TRBD1 (5 bases). The CDR3 loop is CASSHPTDLNTEAFF. DNA for the CDR3: TGCGCCAGCAGCCATCCGACAGATTTGAACACTGAAGCTTTCTTT.